The 13 T cell receptor beta chains below all came from one sample that was sequenced in a study of cytotoxic CD8 clonotypes in ibrutinib-treated CLL. Some clones are missing from TCRdb's copy, which holds only in-frame ones; the method was immunoSEQ multiplex PCR. The top ten clones hold around 6.6% of a sample with roughly 330,000 clones, roughly 71% of them seen once. The input for sequencing was PBMCs, taken after 36 months of ibrutinib treatment. These receptor sequences come from a human donor with chronic lymphocytic leukemia.

The chain joins TRBV12-5 to TRBJ2-7, with D possibly being TRBD1 (6 bases). V was clipped by 0 bases and J by 7 bases, with 16 bases between them. Germline V gives CDR1 LGHNT, CDR2 FRNRAP. The CDR3 is 15 amino acids. DNA for the CDR3: TGTGCTAGTGGTTTGGTACGTTCAGGGGCGCGGGAGCAGTACTTC. Its protein product is CASGLVRSGAREQYF.

This clone was detected only a few times. An end of the junction does not agree with germline; a read error may underlie this. The V and J genes are TRBV7-8 and TRBJ1-5, with TRBD1 as a possible D gene (5 bases). CDR1 and CDR2 from the germline V gene are SGHVS and FQNEAQ. This CDR3 contains 15 residues. The CDR3 sequence is CASGLVGRDDQPQHF. The CDR3 DNA is TGTGCCAGCGGCTTAGTAGGTAGGGACGATCAGCCCCAGCATTTT. Combining the CDR3 with reference TRBV7-8 and TRBJ1-5 gives the whole variable domain GAGVSQSPRYKVAKRGQDVALRCDPISGHVSLFWYQQALGQGPEFLTYFQNEAQLDKSGLPSDRFFAERPEGSVSTLKIQRTQQEDSAVYLCASGLVGRDDQPQHFGDGTRLSIL.

This clone has more than one count but fewer than ten. The chain joins TRBV5-6 to TRBJ1-2, with 8 bases matching TRBD1. With 0 bases clipped from V and 5 bases from J, the junction kept 9 bases outside the gene matches. The CDR3 length is 16 residues. Germline V lookup: CDR1 SGHDT, CDR2 YYEEEE. CDR3 nucleotide sequence: TGTGCCAGCAGCTTGGGGACAGGGAGGTCTGGATATGGCTACACCTTC. The encoded protein is CASSLGTGRSGYGYTF.

The chain combines TRBV5-1 with TRBJ2-5, with D perhaps assigned TRBD1 or TRBD2 (6 bases each). The length of the CDR3 is 16 residues. Germline values: CDR1 SGHRS, CDR2 YFSETQ. Trimming removed 4 bases at V and 4 bases at J, with 20 bases between. CDR3 sequence reads: CASSPLLEGELETQYF. The DNA of the CDR3 is TGCGCCAGCAGCCCCCTTTTGGAGGGGGAATTAGAGACCCAGTACTTC.

The gene calls are TRBV4-1 and TRBJ2-3; D remains ambiguous. The CDR3 spans 12 residues. The ends were cut back, 3 bases at V and 6 bases at J, with 7 bases in the middle. CDR1 is MGHRA, CDR2 YSYEKL, per germline. The DNA of the CDR3 is TGCGCCAGCAGCCATCCTTCGGATACGCAGTATTTT. As protein: CASSHPSDTQYF.

The chain is built from TRBV5-4 and TRBJ1-1; D is unclear. This CDR3 spans 11 amino acids. Trimming stripped 7 bases from V and 1 base from J, with 5 bases between. The germline V gene encodes CDR1 SGHNT and CDR2 YYREEE (reference sequence). CDR3 region: CASEGNTEAFF. The CDR3 DNA sequence: TGTGCCAGCGAAGGGAACACTGAAGCTTTCTTT.

This clone was seen a few times. The rearrangement joins TRBV5-1 to TRBJ1-3; TRBD1 might be the D (5 bases). This CDR3 contains 14 residues. V gave up 0 bases and J gave up 3 bases, with 7 bases separating them. Germline V gene data show CDR1 as SGHRS and CDR2 as YFSETQ. The CDR3 bases are TGCGCCAGCAGCTTGGTTCAGGGTGGAAACACCATATATTTT. Amino acids: CASSLVQGGNTIYF.

The J gene is TRBJ1-3, the V gene TRBV7-9; TRBD1 matches 8 bases. The CDR3 runs 15 residues. Germline V gives CDR1 SEHNR, CDR2 FQNEAQ (reference sequence). Trimming cost V 0 bases and J 4 bases; bases outside gene matches: 2. This CDR3 reads CASSLARTGGNTIYF. Written as DNA, the CDR3 is TGTGCCAGCAGCTTAGCGCGGACAGGGGGAAACACCATATATTTT.

V and J are TRBV29-1 and TRBJ2-7; 7 bases line up with TRBD1. The CDR3 extends over 11 amino acids. Per the germline V gene, CDR1 is SQVTM and CDR2 is ANQGSEA. The V and J ends lost 5 bases and 4 bases, in that order; junction bases with no gene match: 2. The DNA of the CDR3 is TGCAGCGTTTTGGACAGGTACGAGCAGTACTTC. The encoded protein is CSVLDRYEQYF.

CDR3 sequence (DNA): TGTGCCAGCAGCTTGGGACTAGCGGGGAGCTCCTACGAGCAGTACTTC. Protein product: CASSLGLAGSSYEQYF. This rearrangement joins TRBV11-2 to TRBJ2-7, with TRBD2 identical over 13 bases. The CDR3 consists of 16 residues. V shed 3 bases, J shed 0 bases, and the junction held 2 bases outside the gene matches. Germline assignment: CDR1 SGHAT and CDR2 FQNNGV. Full variable domain (rest looked up from reference TRBV11-2 and TRBJ2-7): EAGVAQSPRYKIIEKRQSVAFWCNPISGHATLYWYQQILGQGPKLLIQFQNNGVVDDSQLPKDRFSAERLKGVDSTLKIQPAKLEDSAVYLCASSLGLAGSSYEQYFGPGTRLTVT.

This chain connects TRBV27 to TRBJ2-3; D gene ambiguous. Germline CDR1 reads MNHEY; CDR2 reads SMNVEV (reference sequence). Deletions cut 0 bases from V and 2 bases from J, with 6 bases between. This CDR3 region has 14 residues. The CDR3 DNA reads TGTGCCAGCAGTTTATCGAGGTACACAGATACGCAGTATTTT. Protein sequence: CASSLSRYTDTQYF.

This chain links TRBV7-9 with TRBJ2-1; tentatively, D is TRBD2 (6 bases). Germline V gene sequence: CDR1 SEHNR, CDR2 FQNEAQ (reference sequence). The CDR3 has 15 residues. V was shortened by 5 bases and J by 2 bases, with 13 bases between the two germline ends. For the CDR3, the DNA is TGTGCCAGCAGCCCCCGCGGGGCGACCTACAATGAGCAGTTCTTC. Translated, it gives CASSPRGATYNEQFF.

This chain connects TRBV15 to TRBJ2-7, with D perhaps matching TRBD1 (5 bases). V was cut by 4 bases and J by 6 bases, with 22 bases left in between. The CDR3 is 16 amino acids. The germline V gene encodes CDR1 LNHNV and CDR2 YYDKDF (reference sequence). The CDR3 here is CATSKGFQRDLGEQYF. The CDR3 coding sequence is TGTGCCACCAGCAAGGGGTTCCAGCGCGACTTAGGCGAGCAGTACTTC.